This T cell receptor beta chain comes out of a study of blood T cell repertoires in COVID-19. Germline lookup yields CDR1 SGHDN and CDR2 FVKESK. The CDR3 contains 18 residues. V was clipped by 4 bases and J by 2 bases, with 23 bases between them. Produced via immunoSEQ multiplex PCR; TCRdb's table is partial and in-frame only. The repertoire holds fewer than 250,000 clones, over 75% seen once, with 4% to 5.5% in the top ten. Sample: peripheral blood. This TCR derives from a woman in her thirties or forties with acute or convalescent COVID-19. The chain joins TRBV14 to TRBJ1-2, with D unresolved. The CDR3 loop is CASSRALARDLQNYGYTF. The CDR3 DNA reads TGTGCCAGCAGCCGGGCTTTAGCCCGGGATCTTCAGAACTATGGCTACACCTTC.